This TCR beta chain was sequenced in a study of blood T cell repertoires in COVID-19. Study-wide background: Some COVID-19 samples were acute and others convalescent; all came from the United States, Italy and Spain. Sample material is recorded as cDNA or gDNA derived from T cells, B-cell-depleted T cells, or PBMCs.

The CDR3 extends over 19 amino acids. The V gene's germline CDR1 is LNHNV and CDR2 YYDKDF (reference sequence). V dropped 1 base and J dropped 1; count of bases not matched to a gene: 13. Per the original data handling: Amplification with reference gene primers provided the estimates of nucleated cell counts. Sequencing was performed with immunoSEQ multiplex PCR; in TCRdb, only in-frame clones are kept and a portion is missing. V, J and clone size are those of that table, while D and trimming were read from the DNA. This sample has around 140,000 clones, with around 88% found just once. This TCR was recovered from a man between 60 and 70 years old with COVID-19, enrolled during active disease. The sample comprised peripheral blood. This chain uses TRBV15 with TRBJ1-1, with TRBD1 matching over 9 bases. The DNA for the CDR3 is TGTGCCACCAGCAGAGCCCGGACAGGGGCCTCTTCCTCGAACACTGAAGCTTTCTTT. It encodes CATSRARTGASSSNTEAFF.